A selection of T cell receptor beta chains follows, all from one sample in a study of T cells expressing NK-cell markers. Reprocessing the 5' RACE reads, TCRdb reports a single entry for every CDR3 protein and omits DNA. Its table records 250,000 to 300,000 distinct CDR3 sequences. The sequencing input was blood T cells: a sorted CD56 or NKG2C T cell subset, CD4+ or CD8+ T cells, or bulk PBMC T cells (not recorded which). These receptors came from a woman between 18 and 69 years old in good health. Both conserved end residues are part of each CDR3.

14,TRBJ2-5,TRBV7-9,CASSLGGPSETQYF
15,TRBJ1-2,TRBV9,CASSVGPGTNYGYTF
11,TRBJ2-3,TRBV20-1,CSAGTGIAQYF
16,TRBJ2-1,TRBV24-1,CATSDPSTSAYNEQFF
18,TRBJ2-4,TRBV4-1,CASSLGLVGAITKNIQYF
14,TRBJ2-5,TRBV9,CASSVVWLFETQYF
14,TRBJ1-5,TRBV7-9,CASSLDRGQQPQHF
14,TRBJ1-5,TRBV2,CASRREYSNQPQHF
13,TRBJ2-1,TRBV6-1,CASSTRTTNEQFF
18,TRBJ2-1,TRBV11-2,CASSPRAGLAGINNEQFF
13,TRBJ2-1,TRBV10-3,CAIRDSSYNEQFF
13,TRBJ1-3,TRBV12-3/TRBV12-4,CASSPQGGTAIYF
14,TRBJ1-2,TRBV6-5,CASSYSGAGYGYTF
14,TRBJ1-1,TRBV30,CAWSVRVTNTEAFF
12,TRBJ1-3,TRBV12-3/TRBV12-4,CASSISGNTIYF
19,TRBJ1-1,TRBV4-2,CASSQVAGTQGGRLAEAFF
17,TRBJ2-3,TRBV4-3,CASSQGLGQGESDTQYF
15,TRBJ2-3,TRBV20-1,CSATGLQDSTDTQYF
15,TRBJ2-1,TRBV21-1,CASSLSSGLGDEQFF
15,TRBJ1-1,TRBV10-3,CAISESNAATGETFF
11,TRBJ2-7,TRBV7-2,CASSAQLEQYF
17,TRBJ2-5,TRBV6-5,CASSYGLAGGRKETQYF
13,TRBJ2-3,TRBV7-2,CASSPGVRDTQYF
15,TRBJ1-1,TRBV7-2,CASSSPDRGDREAFF
16,TRBJ1-6,TRBV5-1,CASSLRYRDQHSPLHF
14,TRBJ1-2,TRBV25-1,CASSDGTGRYGYTF
14,TRBJ2-7,TRBV29-1,CSALAGTGNGEQYF
14,TRBJ2-6,TRBV12-3/TRBV12-4,CASTIGSGANVLTF
15,TRBJ2-2,TRBV23-1,CASRRTSGNTGELFF
15,TRBJ1-5,TRBV28,CASSSLVTVNQPQHF
17,TRBJ2-6,TRBV4-1,CASSFLAGGAGANVLTF
15,TRBJ2-5,TRBV12-3/TRBV12-4,CASSPGGAGFETQYF